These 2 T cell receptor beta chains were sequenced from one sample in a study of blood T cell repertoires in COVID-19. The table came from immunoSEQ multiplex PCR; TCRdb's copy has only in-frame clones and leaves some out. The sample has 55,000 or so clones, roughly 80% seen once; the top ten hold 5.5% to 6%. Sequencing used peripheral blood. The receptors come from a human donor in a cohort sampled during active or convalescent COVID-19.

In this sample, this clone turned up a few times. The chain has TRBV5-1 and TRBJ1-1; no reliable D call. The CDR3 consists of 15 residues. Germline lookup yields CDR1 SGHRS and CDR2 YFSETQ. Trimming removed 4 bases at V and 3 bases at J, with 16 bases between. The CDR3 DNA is TGCGCCAGCAGCCTCCTTCCAACGCAGGACACTGAAGCTTTCTTT. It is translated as CASSLLPTQDTEAFF.

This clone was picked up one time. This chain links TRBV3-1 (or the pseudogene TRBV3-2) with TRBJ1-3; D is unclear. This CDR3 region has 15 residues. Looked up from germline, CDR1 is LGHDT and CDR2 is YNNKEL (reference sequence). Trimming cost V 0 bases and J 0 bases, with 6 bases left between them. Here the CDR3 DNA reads TGTGCCAGCAGCCAAGACCTAAACTCTGGAAACACCATATATTTT. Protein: CASSQDLNSGNTIYF.